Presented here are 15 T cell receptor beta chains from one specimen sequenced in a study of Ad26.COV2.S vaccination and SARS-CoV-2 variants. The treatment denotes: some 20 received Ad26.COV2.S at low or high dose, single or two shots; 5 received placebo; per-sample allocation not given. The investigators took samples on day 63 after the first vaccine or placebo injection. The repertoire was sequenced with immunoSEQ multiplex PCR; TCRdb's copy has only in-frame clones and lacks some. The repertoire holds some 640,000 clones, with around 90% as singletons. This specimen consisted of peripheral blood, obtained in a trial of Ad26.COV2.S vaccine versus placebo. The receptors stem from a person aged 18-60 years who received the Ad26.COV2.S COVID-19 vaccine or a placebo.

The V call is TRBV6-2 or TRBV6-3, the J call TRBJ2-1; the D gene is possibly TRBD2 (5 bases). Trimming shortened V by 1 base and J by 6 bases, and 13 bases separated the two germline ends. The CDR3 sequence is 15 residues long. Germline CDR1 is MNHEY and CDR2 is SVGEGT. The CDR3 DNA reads TGTGCCAGCAGTTACTTGGCTAGCCCCCTCAATGAGCAGTTCTTC. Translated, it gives CASSYLASPLNEQFF.

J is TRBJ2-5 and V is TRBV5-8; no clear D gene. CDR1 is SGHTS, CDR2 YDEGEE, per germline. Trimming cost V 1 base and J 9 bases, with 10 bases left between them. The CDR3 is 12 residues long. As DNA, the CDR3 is TGTGCCAGCAGCTTGCAACAGTCCGCCCAGTACTTC. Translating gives CASSLQQSAQYF.

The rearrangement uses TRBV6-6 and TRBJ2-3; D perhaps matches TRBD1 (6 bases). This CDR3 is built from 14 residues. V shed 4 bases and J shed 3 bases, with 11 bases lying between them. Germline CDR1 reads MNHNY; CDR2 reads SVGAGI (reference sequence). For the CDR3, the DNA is TGTGCCAGCAGTTTGCCACAGGGAACAGATACGCAGTATTTT. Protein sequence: CASSLPQGTDTQYF.

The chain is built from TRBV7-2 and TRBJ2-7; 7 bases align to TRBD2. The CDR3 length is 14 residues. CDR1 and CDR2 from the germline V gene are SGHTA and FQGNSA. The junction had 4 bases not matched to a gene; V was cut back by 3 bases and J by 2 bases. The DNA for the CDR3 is TGTGCCAGCAGCTTCCTCGGACTAGCCTACGAGCAGTACTTC. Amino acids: CASSFLGLAYEQYF.

CDR3 bases: TGTGCCAGTAGTATAGAGGGGGCTCGTACCGGGGAGCTGTTTTTT. It translates to CASSIEGARTGELFF. This chain joins TRBV19 and TRBJ2-2, with a possible D match to TRBD1 (6 bases). CDR3 length: 15 amino acids. The germline V gene encodes CDR1 LNHDA and CDR2 SQIVND (reference sequence). V lost 0 bases and J lost 5, with 10 bases in between.

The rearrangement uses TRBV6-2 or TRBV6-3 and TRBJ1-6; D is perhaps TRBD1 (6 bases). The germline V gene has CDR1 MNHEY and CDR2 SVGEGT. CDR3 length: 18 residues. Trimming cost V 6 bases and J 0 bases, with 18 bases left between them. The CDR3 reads CASSSTGTLSSYNSPLHF. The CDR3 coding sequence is TGTGCCAGCAGCAGTACCGGGACACTGAGCTCCTATAATTCACCCCTCCACTTT.

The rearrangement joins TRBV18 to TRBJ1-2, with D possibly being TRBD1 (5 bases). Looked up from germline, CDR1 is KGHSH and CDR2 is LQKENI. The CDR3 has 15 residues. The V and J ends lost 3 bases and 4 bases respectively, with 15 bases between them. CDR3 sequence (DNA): TGTGCCAGCTCACCGGACGCCGGGACGGTCTATGGCTACACCTTC. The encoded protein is CASSPDAGTVYGYTF.

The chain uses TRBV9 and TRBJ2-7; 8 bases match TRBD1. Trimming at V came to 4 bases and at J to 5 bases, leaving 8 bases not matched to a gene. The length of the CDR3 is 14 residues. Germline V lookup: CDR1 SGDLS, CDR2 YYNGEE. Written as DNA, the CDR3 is TGTGCCAGCAGCTCTTTGGACAGGGACCACGAGCAGTACTTC. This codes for CASSSLDRDHEQYF.

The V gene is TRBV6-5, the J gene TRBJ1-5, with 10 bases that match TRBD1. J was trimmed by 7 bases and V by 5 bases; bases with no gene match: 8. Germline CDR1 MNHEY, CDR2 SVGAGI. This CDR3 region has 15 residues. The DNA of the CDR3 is TGTGCCAGCAGTCCATGGACAGGGGGAGGCCAGCCCCAGCATTTT. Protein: CASSPWTGGGQPQHF.

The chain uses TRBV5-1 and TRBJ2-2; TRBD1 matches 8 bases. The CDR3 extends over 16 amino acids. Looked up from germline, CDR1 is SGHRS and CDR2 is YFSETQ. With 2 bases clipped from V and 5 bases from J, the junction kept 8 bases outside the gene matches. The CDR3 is CASSFRQGRPTGELFF. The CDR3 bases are TGCGCCAGCAGCTTTCGACAGGGGCGGCCTACCGGGGAGCTGTTTTTT.

This CDR3 is CASSYPPTGGEQFF. CDR3 DNA sequence: TGTGCCAGCAGTTACCCACCTACAGGGGGTGAGCAGTTCTTC. This chain uses TRBV6-5 with TRBJ2-1, with 8 bases fitting TRBD1. CDR1 MNHEY and CDR2 SVGAGI come from the germline V gene. The V segment lost 2 bases and the J segment 9 bases; nucleotides outside the gene matches: 6. This CDR3 is built from 14 residues.

Written as DNA, the CDR3 is TGTGCCAGCAGCTTCCCGATACGGGCCGGGGAGCTGTTTTTT. This gives the protein CASSFPIRAGELFF. This chain connects TRBV7-9 to TRBJ2-2, with unresolved D. The CDR3 is 14 amino acids. Germline assignment: CDR1 SEHNR and CDR2 FQNEAQ (reference sequence). Trimming shortened V by 3 bases and J by 6 bases, and 11 bases separated the two germline ends.

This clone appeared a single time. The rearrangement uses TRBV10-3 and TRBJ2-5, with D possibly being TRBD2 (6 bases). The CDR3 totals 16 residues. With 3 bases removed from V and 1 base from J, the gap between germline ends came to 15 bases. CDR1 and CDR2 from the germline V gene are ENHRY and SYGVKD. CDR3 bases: TGTGCCATCAGTGATATCCCACCGGGACTCCAAGAGACCCAGTACTTC. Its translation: CAISDIPPGLQETQYF.

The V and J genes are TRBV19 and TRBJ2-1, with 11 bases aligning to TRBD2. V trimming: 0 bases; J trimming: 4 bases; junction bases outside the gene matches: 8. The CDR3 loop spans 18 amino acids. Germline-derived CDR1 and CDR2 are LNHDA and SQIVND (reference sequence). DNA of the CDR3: TGTGCCAGTAGTATAGAGTCCGGGACTAGCGGTCTTTACAATGAGCAGTTCTTC. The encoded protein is CASSIESGTSGLYNEQFF. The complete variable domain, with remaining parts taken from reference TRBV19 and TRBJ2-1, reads DGGITQSPKYLFRKEGQNVTLSCEQNLNHDAMYWYRQDPGQGLRLIYYSQIVNDFQKGDIAEGYSVSREKKESFPLTVTSAQKNPTAFYLCASSIESGTSGLYNEQFFGPGTRLTVL.

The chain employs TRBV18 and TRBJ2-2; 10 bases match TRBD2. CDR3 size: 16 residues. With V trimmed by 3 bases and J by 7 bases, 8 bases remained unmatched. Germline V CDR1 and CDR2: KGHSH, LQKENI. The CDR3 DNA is TGTGCCAGCTCACCCTCTAGCGGGAGAAACGGCGGGGAGCTGTTTTTT. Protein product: CASSPSSGRNGGELFF.